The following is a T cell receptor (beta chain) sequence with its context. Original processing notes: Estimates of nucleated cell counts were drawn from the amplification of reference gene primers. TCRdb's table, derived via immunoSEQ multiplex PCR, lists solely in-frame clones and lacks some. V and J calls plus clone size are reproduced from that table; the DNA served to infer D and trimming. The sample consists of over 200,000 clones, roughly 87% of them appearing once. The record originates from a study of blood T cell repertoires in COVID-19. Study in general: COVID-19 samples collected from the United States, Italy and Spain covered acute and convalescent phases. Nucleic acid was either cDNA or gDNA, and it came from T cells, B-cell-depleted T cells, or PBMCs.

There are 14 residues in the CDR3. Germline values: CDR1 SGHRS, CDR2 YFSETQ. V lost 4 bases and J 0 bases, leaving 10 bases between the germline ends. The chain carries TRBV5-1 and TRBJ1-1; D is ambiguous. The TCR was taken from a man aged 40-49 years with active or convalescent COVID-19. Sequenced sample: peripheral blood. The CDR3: CASSPQAVNTEAFF. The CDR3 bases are TGCGCCAGCAGCCCTCAAGCGGTGAACACTGAAGCTTTCTTT.